The 3 T cell receptor beta chains below were found in one sample sequenced in a study of shared clonotypes between healthy human individuals. Assay used: immunoSEQ multiplex PCR; TCRdb lists only in-frame clones, some missing. The table has 1.4 million or so clones, roughly 98.5% seen once. The specimen was naive CD4+ T cells sorted from blood. The sample's subset: CD45RA+ positively selected. These receptors all stem from a man under 40 in good health.

J is TRBJ2-2 and V is TRBV29-1; D unclear. Germline V gene data show CDR1 as SQVTM and CDR2 as ANQGSEA. Trimming removed 6 bases at V and 9 bases at J, with 17 bases between. The CDR3 runs to 13 residues. The CDR3 is CSVTLSGIWELFF. The CDR3 DNA is TGCAGCGTCACCCTCTCCGGAATTTGGGAGCTGTTTTTT.

The chain joins TRBV29-1 to TRBJ2-6; tentative D call: TRBD1 (5 bases). The CDR3 is made up of 14 amino acids. Germline CDR1 SQVTM, CDR2 ANQGSEA. Trimming left V 4 bases short and J 2 bases short, with 9 bases between. CDR3 bases: TGCAGCGTTGCGGCAGGGACTGGGGCCAACGTCCTGACTTTC. Translating it yields CSVAAGTGANVLTF.

The chain has TRBV7-9 and TRBJ2-1; a possible D gene is TRBD2 (6 bases). Deletions cut 5 bases from V and 7 bases from J, with 21 bases between. The CDR3 is made up of 16 amino acids. Germline V gives CDR1 SEHNR, CDR2 FQNEAQ (reference sequence). In nucleotides, the CDR3 is TGTGCCAGCAGCCGACCCGGGACTCCTCCGGAAAATGAGCAGTTCTTC. It specifies CASSRPGTPPENEQFF. The entire variable domain, with the rest obtained from reference TRBV7-9 and TRBJ2-1, is as follows: DTGVSQNPRHKITKRGQNVTFRCDPISEHNRLYWYRQTLGQGPEFLTYFQNEAQLEKSRLLSDRFSAERPKGSFSTLEIQRTEQGDSAMYLCASSRPGTPPENEQFFGPGTRLTVL.